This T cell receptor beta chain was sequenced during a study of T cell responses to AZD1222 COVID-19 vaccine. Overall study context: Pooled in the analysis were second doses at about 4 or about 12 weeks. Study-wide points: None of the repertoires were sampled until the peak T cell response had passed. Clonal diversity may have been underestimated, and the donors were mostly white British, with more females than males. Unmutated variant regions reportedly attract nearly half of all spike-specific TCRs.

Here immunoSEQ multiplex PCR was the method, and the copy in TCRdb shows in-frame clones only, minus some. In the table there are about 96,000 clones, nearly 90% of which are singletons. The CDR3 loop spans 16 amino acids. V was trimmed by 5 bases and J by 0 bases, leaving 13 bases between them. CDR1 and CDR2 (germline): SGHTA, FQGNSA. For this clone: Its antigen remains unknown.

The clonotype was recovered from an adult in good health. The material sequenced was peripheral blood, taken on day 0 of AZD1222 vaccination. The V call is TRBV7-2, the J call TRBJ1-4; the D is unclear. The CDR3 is CASSPRPITTNEKLFF. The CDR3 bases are TGTGCCAGCAGCCCGAGGCCTATCACAACTAATGAAAAACTGTTTTTT. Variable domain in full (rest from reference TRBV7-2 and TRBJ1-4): GAGVSQSPSNKVTEKGKDVELRCDPISGHTALYWYRQSLGQGLEFLIYFQGNSAPDKSGLPSDRFSAERTGGSVSTLTIQRTQQEDSAVYLCASSPRPITTNEKLFFGSGTQLSVL.